The 11 T cell receptor beta chains below all came from one sample that was sequenced in a study of T-cell reconstitution after alpha-beta-depleted transplantation in children. Researchers prepared the TCRbeta library using unique molecular identifiers, the study reports. TCRdb recomputed calls from the PCR reads with MiXCR, one row per CDR3 protein. This sample has 400,000 to 500,000 distinct CDR3 sequences; about a tenth occur once, and the top ten carry roughly 6%. The sequencing here drew on PBMCs from the stem cell graft donor, taken from the stem cell graft. These receptors came from a human donor who donated a stem cell graft to a child with acute myeloid leukemia.

The chain joins TRBV20-1 to TRBJ2-2; D may be TRBD2 (6 bases). Germline V gene sequence: CDR1 DFQATT, CDR2 SNEGSKA (reference sequence). The CDR3 extends over 14 amino acids. Trimming took off 2 bases at V and 2 bases at J, with 9 bases between the two ends. DNA of the CDR3: TGCAGTGCTAGATACGGGAGAAACACCGGGGAGCTGTTTTTT. Translation gives CSARYGRNTGELFF.

The chain employs TRBV12-3 or TRBV12-4 and TRBJ2-3; 8 positions agree with TRBD2. After removal of 5 bases from V and 3 bases from J, the junction contained 10 bases not matched to a gene. The CDR3 extends over 16 amino acids. Written as DNA, the CDR3 is TGTGCCAGCAGTCCCCTCGGGGGGGCGGGTACAGATACGCAGTATTTT. Translated, it gives CASSPLGGAGTDTQYF.

V gene TRBV20-1 combines with J gene TRBJ2-5; perhaps TRBD2 as D (6 bases). The CDR3 runs 14 residues. Germline CDR1 DFQATT, CDR2 SNEGSKA (reference sequence). V shed 5 bases and J shed 2 bases, with 15 bases lying between them. The CDR3 DNA follows: TGCAGTGCTTCGGGACTCCAACTACAAGAGACCCAGTACTTC. It specifies CSASGLQLQETQYF.

The chain employs TRBV20-1 and TRBJ2-2, with a possible D match to TRBD2 (5 bases). The CDR3 is 15 residues long. Germline V CDR1 and CDR2: DFQATT, SNEGSKA (reference sequence). V gave up 0 bases and J gave up 4 bases, with 12 bases separating them. CDR3 nucleotide sequence: TGCAGTGCTAGAGATCCGGGCGGAGGCACCGGGGAGCTGTTTTTT. It codes for CSARDPGGGTGELFF.

This chain connects TRBV29-1 to TRBJ1-5; D is ambiguous. CDR3 length: 14 residues. Trimming left V 7 bases short and J 3 bases short, with 16 bases between. The V gene's germline CDR1 is SQVTM and CDR2 ANQGSEA. CDR3 in amino acids: CSALVGSNNQPQHF. The CDR3 coding sequence is TGCAGCGCCCTCGTTGGCAGCAACAATCAGCCCCAGCATTTT.

This clonotype was seen repeatedly, ten times or more. A junction end diverges from the germline sequence, so it may reflect a read error. The V and J genes are TRBV5-1 and TRBJ1-1; tentatively, D is TRBD1 (5 bases). CDR1 and CDR2 (germline): SGHRS, YFSETQ. This CDR3 contains 14 residues. The CDR3 region is CASSLDGAGTEAFF. For the CDR3, the DNA is TGTGCCAGCAGCTTAGATGGGGCAGGGACTGAAGCTTTCTTT.

There are a few counts of this clonotype. The CDR3 sequence is CASSLGDRVLAGANVLTF. The CDR3 DNA follows: TGCGCCAGCAGCTTGGGGGACAGGGTATTGGCTGGGGCCAACGTCCTGACTTTC. The chain joins TRBV5-1 to TRBJ2-6; 9 nucleotides agree with TRBD1. V gave up 0 bases and J gave up 2 bases; unmatched junction bases: 6. The CDR3 is 18 amino acids. Germline V gene lookup returns CDR1 SGHRS and CDR2 YFSETQ.

The genes are TRBV5-6 and TRBJ1-1; D unclear. Trimming removed 0 bases from V and 0 bases from J, with 6 bases in between. Germline V lookup: CDR1 SGHDT, CDR2 YYEEEE. The CDR3 length is 14 residues. The CDR3 region has the DNA TGTGCCAGCAGCTTGGAAGGCCTGAACACTGAAGCTTTCTTT. Amino acid sequence: CASSLEGLNTEAFF.

This chain's CDR3 is CASSVGPSSHEQYV. The CDR3 nucleotides are TGTGCCAGCAGCGTCGGGCCGTCCTCCCACGAGCAGTACGTC. The chain employs TRBV9 and TRBJ2-7; no clear D gene. The germline V gene has CDR1 SGDLS and CDR2 YYNGEE. CDR3 length: 14 residues.

This clonotype was observed a handful of times. The rearrangement joins TRBV29-1 to TRBJ1-4; D perhaps matches TRBD1 (5 bases). Trimming cost V 1 base and J 8 bases, with 11 bases left between them. Germline V gene data show CDR1 as SQVTM and CDR2 as ANQGSEA. The CDR3 has 13 amino acids. CDR3 sequence reads: CSVEGGSLEKLFF. In nucleotides, the CDR3 is TGCAGCGTTGAAGGGGGGTCCCTCGAAAAACTGTTTTTT.

This clonotype came up a few times. This chain joins TRBV4-1 and TRBJ2-3; unclear D gene. V was shortened by 3 bases and J by 6 bases, with 10 bases between the two germline ends. This CDR3 is built from 13 residues. Germline CDR1 MGHRA, CDR2 YSYEKL. The CDR3 protein is CASSHGTADTQYF. CDR3 bases: TGCGCCAGCAGCCACGGTACGGCGGATACGCAGTATTTT.